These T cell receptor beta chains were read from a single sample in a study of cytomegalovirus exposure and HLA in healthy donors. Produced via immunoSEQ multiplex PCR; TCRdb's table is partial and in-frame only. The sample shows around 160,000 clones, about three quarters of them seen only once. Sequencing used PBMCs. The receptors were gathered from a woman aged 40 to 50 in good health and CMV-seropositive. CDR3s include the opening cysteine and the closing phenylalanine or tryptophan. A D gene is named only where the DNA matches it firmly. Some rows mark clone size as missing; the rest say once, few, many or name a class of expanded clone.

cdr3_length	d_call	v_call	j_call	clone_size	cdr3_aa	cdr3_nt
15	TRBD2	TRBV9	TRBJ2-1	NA	CASSALAGRSNEQFF	TGTGCCAGCAGCGCCCTAGCGGGAAGATCCAATGAGCAGTTCTTC
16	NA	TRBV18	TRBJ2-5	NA	CASSLARTAGQETQYF	TGTGCCAGCTCACTCGCCAGGACAGCGGGGCAAGAGACCCAGTACTTC
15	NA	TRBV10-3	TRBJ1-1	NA	CAISDTAGRNTEAFF	TGTGCCATCAGTGACACTGCAGGCCGGAACACTGAAGCTTTCTTT
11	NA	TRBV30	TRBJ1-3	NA	CAWTVGPSIYF	TGTGCCTGGACTGTTGGGCCTTCCATATATTTT
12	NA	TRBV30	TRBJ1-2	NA	CAWSAGGYGYTF	TGTGCCTGGAGTGCCGGGGGTTATGGCTACACCTTC
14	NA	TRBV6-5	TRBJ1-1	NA	CASSRGLDNTEAFF	TGTGCCAGCAGTAGGGGTCTTGATAACACTGAAGCTTTCTTT
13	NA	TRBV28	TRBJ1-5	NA	CASSFSSNQPQHF	TGTGCCAGCAGTTTTAGTAGCAATCAGCCCCAGCATTTT
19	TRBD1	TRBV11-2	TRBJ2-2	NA	CASSLVGTGAFANTGELFF	TGTGCCAGCAGCTTAGTAGGGACAGGGGCATTCGCGAACACCGGGGAGCTGTTTTTT
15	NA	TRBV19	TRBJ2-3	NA	CASISGGLGGGTQYF	TGTGCCAGTATTTCCGGGGGGCTTGGCGGCGGTACGCAGTATTTT
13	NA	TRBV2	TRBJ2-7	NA	CASRQGAPHEQYF	TGTGCCAGCAGACAGGGAGCCCCGCACGAGCAGTACTTC
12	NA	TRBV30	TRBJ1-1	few	CAWSPLNTEAFF	TGTGCCTGGAGTCCATTGAACACTGAAGCTTTCTTT
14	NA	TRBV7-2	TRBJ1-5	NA	CASSSNLGNQPQHF	TGTGCCAGCAGCTCTAATTTGGGCAATCAGCCCCAGCATTTT
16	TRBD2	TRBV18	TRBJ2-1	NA	CASSKGTGGPHNEQFF	TGTGCCAGTTCCAAGGGGACGGGGGGGCCGCACAATGAGCAGTTCTTC
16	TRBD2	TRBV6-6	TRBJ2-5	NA	CASRTIKGRETRTQYF	TGTGCCAGCCGGACAATTAAAGGGAGGGAGACAAGAACCCAGTACTTC
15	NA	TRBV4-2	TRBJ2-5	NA	CASSQERQGQETQYF	TGTGCCAGCAGCCAAGAGAGGCAGGGTCAGGAGACCCAGTACTTC
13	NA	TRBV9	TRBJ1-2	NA	CASSVASFDGYTF	TGTGCCAGCAGCGTAGCGTCGTTTGATGGCTACACCTTC
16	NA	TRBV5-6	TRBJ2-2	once	CASSLARLEFSGELFF	TGTGCCAGCAGCTTGGCTCGGCTAGAATTTAGCGGGGAGCTGTTTTTT
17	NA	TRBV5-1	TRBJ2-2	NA	CASSPYPGGTNTGELFF	TGCGCCAGCAGCCCGTATCCGGGCGGGACGAACACCGGGGAGCTGTTTTTT
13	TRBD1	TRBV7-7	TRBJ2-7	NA	CASSSKTGSEQYF	TGTGCCAGCAGCTCTAAGACAGGGTCCGAGCAGTACTTC
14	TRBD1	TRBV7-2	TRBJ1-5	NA	CASSGQGSNQPQHF	TGTGCCAGCAGCGGACAGGGCTCCAATCAGCCCCAGCATTTT
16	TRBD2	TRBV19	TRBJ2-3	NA	CASSIGRRTSADTQYF	TGTGCCAGTAGTATAGGGAGGAGAACTAGCGCAGATACGCAGTATTTT
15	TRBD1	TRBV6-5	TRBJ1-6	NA	CASSWGQGADSPLHF	TGTGCCAGCAGTTGGGGACAGGGGGCGGATTCACCCCTCCACTTT
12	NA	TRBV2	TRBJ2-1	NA	CASSARVVEQFF	TGTGCCAGCAGTGCCCGGGTTGTTGAGCAGTTCTTC
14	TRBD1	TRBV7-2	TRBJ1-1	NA	CASSSGQGNTEAFF	TGTGCCAGCAGCTCGGGACAGGGGAACACTGAAGCTTTCTTT
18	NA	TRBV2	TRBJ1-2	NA	CASSEMRVASSISNGYTF	TGTGCCAGCAGTGAAATGAGGGTAGCTAGTTCCATTTCGAATGGCTACACCTTC
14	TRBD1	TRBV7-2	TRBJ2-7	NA	CASSSGQTYYEQYF	TGTGCCAGCAGCTCGGGACAGACTTACTACGAGCAGTACTTC
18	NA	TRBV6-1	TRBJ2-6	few	CASSEFQGGQALGGVLTF	TGTGCCAGCAGTGAATTTCAGGGTGGACAGGCTCTGGGGGGCGTCCTGACTTTC
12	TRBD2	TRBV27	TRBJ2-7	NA	CASKGLGYEQYF	TGTGCCAGCAAGGGACTAGGCTACGAGCAGTACTTC
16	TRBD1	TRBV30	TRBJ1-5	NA	CAWTPTGMDSNQPQHF	TGTGCCTGGACCCCGACAGGGATGGATAGCAATCAGCCCCAGCATTTT
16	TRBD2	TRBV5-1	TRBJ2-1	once	CASSPTLTGGPGEQFF	TGCGCCAGCAGCCCGACTCTGACGGGAGGGCCCGGTGAGCAGTTCTTC
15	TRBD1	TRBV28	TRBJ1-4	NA	CASSPTGKGNEKLFF	TGTGCCAGCAGTCCGACAGGGAAAGGGAATGAAAAACTGTTTTTT
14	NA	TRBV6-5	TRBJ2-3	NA	CASRPGLSTDTQYF	TGTGCCAGCCGTCCCGGACTTTCCACAGATACGCAGTATTTT
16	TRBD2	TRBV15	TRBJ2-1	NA	CATSRKGLAAPNEQFF	TGTGCCACCAGCAGAAAGGGTCTAGCGGCACCTAATGAGCAGTTCTTC
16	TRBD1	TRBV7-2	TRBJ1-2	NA	CASSSNLGGQGEGYTF	TGTGCCAGCAGCTCCAATTTGGGTGGACAGGGGGAGGGCTACACCTTC
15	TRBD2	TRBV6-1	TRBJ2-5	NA	CASSESLLAGQTQYF	TGTGCCAGCAGTGAGTCTCTACTAGCGGGGCAGACCCAGTACTTC
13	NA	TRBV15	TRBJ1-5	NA	CATSRVSVESQHF	TGTGCCACCAGCAGAGTTAGCGTGGAGTCCCAGCATTTT
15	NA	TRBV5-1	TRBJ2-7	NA	CASSPWRDGSYEQYF	TGCGCCAGCAGCCCTTGGCGGGACGGCTCCTACGAGCAGTACTTC
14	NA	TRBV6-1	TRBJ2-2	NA	CASSARVNTGELFF	TGTGCCAGCAGTGCCAGGGTGAACACCGGGGAGCTGTTTTTT
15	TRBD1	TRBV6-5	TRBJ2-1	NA	CASSYRQGAYNEQFF	TGTGCCAGCAGTTACCGACAGGGGGCTTACAATGAGCAGTTCTTC
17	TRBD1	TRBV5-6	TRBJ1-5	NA	CASSFFTRTGVDQPQHF	TGTGCCAGCAGCTTCTTTACTAGGACAGGGGTAGATCAGCCCCAGCATTTT
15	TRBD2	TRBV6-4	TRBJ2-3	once	CASSPERGGVDTQYF	TGTGCCAGCTCCCCGGAGCGGGGGGGCGTAGATACGCAGTATTTT
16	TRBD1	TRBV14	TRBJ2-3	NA	CASSQGGTVSTDTQYF	TGTGCCAGCAGCCAAGGTGGGACAGTTAGCACAGATACGCAGTATTTT
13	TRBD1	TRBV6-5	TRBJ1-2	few	CASSEDRATGYTF	TGTGCCAGCAGTGAGGACAGGGCCACTGGCTACACCTTC
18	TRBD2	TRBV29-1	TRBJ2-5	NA	CSVDGTSGRFSPQETQYF	TGCAGCGTTGACGGGACTAGCGGGAGATTCTCCCCACAAGAGACCCAGTACTTC
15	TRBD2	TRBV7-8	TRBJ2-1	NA	CASSPQTGGYNEQFF	TGTGCCAGCAGCCCTCAAACGGGGGGGTACAATGAGCAGTTCTTC